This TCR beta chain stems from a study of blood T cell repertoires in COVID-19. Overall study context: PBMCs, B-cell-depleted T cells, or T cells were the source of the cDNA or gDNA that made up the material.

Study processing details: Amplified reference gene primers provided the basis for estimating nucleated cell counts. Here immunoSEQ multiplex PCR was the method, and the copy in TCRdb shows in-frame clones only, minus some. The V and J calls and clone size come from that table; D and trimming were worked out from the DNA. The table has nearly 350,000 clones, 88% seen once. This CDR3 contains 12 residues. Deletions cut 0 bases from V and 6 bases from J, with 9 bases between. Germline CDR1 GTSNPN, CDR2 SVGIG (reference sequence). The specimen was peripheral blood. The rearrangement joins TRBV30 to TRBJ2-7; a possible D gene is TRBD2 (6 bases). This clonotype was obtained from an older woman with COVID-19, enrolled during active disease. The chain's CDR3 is CAWSVMGGEQYF. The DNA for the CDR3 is TGTGCCTGGAGTGTAATGGGGGGCGAGCAGTACTTC.